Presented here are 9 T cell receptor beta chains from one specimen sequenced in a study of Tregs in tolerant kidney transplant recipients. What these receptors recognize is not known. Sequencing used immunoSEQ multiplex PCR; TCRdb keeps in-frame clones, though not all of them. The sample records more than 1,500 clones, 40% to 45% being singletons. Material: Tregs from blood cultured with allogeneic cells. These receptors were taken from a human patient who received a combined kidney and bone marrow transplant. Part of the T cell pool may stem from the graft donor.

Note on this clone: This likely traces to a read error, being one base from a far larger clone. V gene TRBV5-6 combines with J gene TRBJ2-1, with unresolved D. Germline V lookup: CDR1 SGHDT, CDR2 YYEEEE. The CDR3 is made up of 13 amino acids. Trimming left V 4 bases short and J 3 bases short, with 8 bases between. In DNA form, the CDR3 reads TGTGCCAGCAGCGCGGACCTCTACAATGAGCAGTTCTTC. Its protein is CASSADLYNEQFF.

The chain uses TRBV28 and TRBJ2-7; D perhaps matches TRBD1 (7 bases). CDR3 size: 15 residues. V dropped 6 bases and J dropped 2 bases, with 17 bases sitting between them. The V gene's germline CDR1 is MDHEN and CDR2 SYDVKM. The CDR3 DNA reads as TGTGCCAGCAGCTTGGGGGGACAGCGAACCTACGAGCAGTACTTC. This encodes CASSLGGQRTYEQYF.

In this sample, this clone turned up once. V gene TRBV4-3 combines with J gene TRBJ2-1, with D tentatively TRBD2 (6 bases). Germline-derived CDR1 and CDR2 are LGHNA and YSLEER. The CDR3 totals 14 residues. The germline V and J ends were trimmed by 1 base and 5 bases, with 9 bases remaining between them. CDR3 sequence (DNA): TGCGCCAGCAGCCAAGGACTAGTTAACAATGAGCAGTTCTTC. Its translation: CASSQGLVNNEQFF.

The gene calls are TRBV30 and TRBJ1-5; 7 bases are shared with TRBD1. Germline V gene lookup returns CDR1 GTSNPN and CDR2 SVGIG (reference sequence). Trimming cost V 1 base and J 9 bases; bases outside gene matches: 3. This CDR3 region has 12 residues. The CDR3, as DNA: TGTGCCTGGAGTGAGGGGGCCGGGCCCCAGCATTTT. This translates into CAWSEGAGPQHF.

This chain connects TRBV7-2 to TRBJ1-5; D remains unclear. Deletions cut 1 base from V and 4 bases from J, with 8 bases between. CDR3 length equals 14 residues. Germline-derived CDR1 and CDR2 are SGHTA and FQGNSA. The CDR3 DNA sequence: TGTGCCAGCAGCTTAGGGGTAGGGAATCAGCCCCAGCATTTT. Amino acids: CASSLGVGNQPQHF.

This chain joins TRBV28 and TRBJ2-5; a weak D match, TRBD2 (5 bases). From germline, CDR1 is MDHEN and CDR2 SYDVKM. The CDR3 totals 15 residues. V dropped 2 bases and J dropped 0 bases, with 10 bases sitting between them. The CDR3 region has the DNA TGTGCCAGCAGTTTAGCCCCGGGGTACCAAGAGACCCAGTACTTC. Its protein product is CASSLAPGYQETQYF.

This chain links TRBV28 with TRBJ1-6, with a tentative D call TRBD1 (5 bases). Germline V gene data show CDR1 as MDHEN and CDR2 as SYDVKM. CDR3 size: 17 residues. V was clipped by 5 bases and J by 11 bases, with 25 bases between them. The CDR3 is CASSPSLPGPMNPPLHF. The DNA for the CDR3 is TGTGCCAGCAGTCCCTCCCTACCGGGACCGATGAATCCACCCCTCCACTTT.

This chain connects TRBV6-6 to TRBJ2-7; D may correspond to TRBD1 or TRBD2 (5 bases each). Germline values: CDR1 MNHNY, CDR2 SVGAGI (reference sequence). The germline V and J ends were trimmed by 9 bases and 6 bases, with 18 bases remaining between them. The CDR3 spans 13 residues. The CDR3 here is CASRDGLRAEQYF. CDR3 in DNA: TGTGCCAGTAGGGACGGACTTCGTGCCGAGCAGTACTTC.

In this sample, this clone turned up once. The CDR3 sequence is CASSADRVYNEQFF. The CDR3 DNA sequence: TGTGCCAGCAGCGCGGACAGGGTCTACAATGAGCAGTTCTTC. The chain combines TRBV9 with TRBJ2-1, with 8 bases matching TRBD1. With V trimmed by 3 bases and J by 3 bases, 2 bases remained unmatched. The CDR3 is 14 residues long. Looked up from germline, CDR1 is SGDLS and CDR2 is YYNGEE.